This entry describes one T cell receptor beta chain. Its antigen is still unknown. The read is 3 residues too short to cover the CDR3 end, so that end is filled in from the germline J gene. TCR beta CDR3 amplified by multiplex PCR from about 1200 ng genomic DNA. Clones were sequenced by immunoSEQ multiplex PCR, and TCRdb holds only the in-frame ones, with some missing. The sample totals about 35,000 clones. The CDR3 loop spans 13 amino acids. Germline CDR1 reads KGHSH; CDR2 reads LQKENI. V was shortened by 5 bases and J by 7 bases, with 12 bases between the two germline ends. This sample is part of a study of T cells in women clearing cervical HPV infection. Study context: Controls gave blood once infection was undetectable; cases at lesion identification. Findings of the study overall: CIN3+ cases had significantly higher TCR repertoire richness than controls, but evenness did not differ.

The receptor was isolated from a woman between 18 and 69 years old with a cervical HPV16 infection that either progressed to CIN3+ or cleared (not recorded which). What was sequenced was blood buffy coat. V and J are TRBV18 and TRBJ2-1, with a possible D match to TRBD1 (5 bases). This chain's CDR3 is CASSSQGRNEQFF. The CDR3 bases that were read are TGTGCCAGCTCATCCCAGGGTCGAAATGAG.